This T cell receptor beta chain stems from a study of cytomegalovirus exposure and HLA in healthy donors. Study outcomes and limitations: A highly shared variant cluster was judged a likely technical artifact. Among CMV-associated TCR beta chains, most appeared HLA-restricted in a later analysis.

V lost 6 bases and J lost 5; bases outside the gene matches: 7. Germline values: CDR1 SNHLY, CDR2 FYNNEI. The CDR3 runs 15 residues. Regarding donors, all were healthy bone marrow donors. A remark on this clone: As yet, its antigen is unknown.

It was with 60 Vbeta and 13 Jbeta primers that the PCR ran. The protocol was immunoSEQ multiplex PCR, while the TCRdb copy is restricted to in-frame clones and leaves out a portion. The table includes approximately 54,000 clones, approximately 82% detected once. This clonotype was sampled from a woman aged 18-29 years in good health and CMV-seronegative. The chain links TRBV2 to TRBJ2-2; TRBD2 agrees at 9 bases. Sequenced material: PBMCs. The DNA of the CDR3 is TGTGCCAGCAGCGCCGGGACTAGCATGACCGGGGAGCTGTTTTTT. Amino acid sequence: CASSAGTSMTGELFF.